This TCR beta chain came from a study of Graves' ophthalmopathy and Graves' hyperthyroidism. This clonotype has a count of ten or more. Scientists amplified the TCR beta CDR3 regions from RNA transcripts. Second-round multiplex PCR followed a first-round RT-PCR using HTBI primers. TCRdb re-derived calls from the multiplex PCR reads in MiXCR, one entry per CDR3 protein. The sample includes roughly 420,000 distinct CDR3 sequences, roughly 20% of them seen just once. This TCR was recovered from a woman under 30 with stable Graves' hyperthyroidism. Sequenced material: peripheral blood.

CDR3: CSARGAYIWTQYF. The CDR3 nucleotides read TGCAGTGCTAGGGGGGCATACATTTGGACCCAGTACTTC. V gene TRBV20-1 combines with J gene TRBJ2-5; a possible D gene is TRBD1 (6 bases). Trimming removed 3 bases from V and 7 bases from J, with 15 bases in between. The CDR3 totals 13 residues. The germline V gene encodes CDR1 DFQATT and CDR2 SNEGSKA (reference sequence).